This T cell receptor beta chain derives from a study of beta chain features in type 1 diabetes. Looking at the study overall: Comparable age, gender and cell yields were observed in patients relative to healthy donors.

Overall study findings and caveats: Researchers report that Type 1 diabetes patients had moderately but significantly shorter TCRB CDR3s across all four CD4+ subsets. No resolution was reached here on whether HLA type influences TCRB rearrangement. There were fewer insertions and more deletions at the VDJ junctions of type 1 diabetes patients.

The study reverse transcribed the entire isolated RNA, so it sequenced expressed TCRB transcripts. This table comes from immunoSEQ multiplex PCR, and its TCRdb copy is limited to in-frame clones, with some not included. Found here are about 160,000 clones, about 9% of them singletons; the top ten hold around 0.5%. This CDR3 comprises 14 residues. The trim removed 7 bases at V and 3 bases at J, leaving 8 bases unmatched. CDR1 is SEHNR and CDR2 is FQNEAQ in the germline V gene (reference sequence). This clone was detected only a few times. Its antigen is currently unknown. Purity above 95% was achieved in all sorted populations.

The sequenced sample consisted of central memory CD4+ T cells from blood. This chain connects TRBV7-9 to TRBJ2-7; TRBD2 aligns across 8 bases. This receptor was taken from a woman aged 18-29 years with type 1 diabetes. The CDR3 DNA is TGTGCCAGCACCCACCAGAGCGGGAGCTACGAGCAGTACTTC. This codes for CASTHQSGSYEQYF.